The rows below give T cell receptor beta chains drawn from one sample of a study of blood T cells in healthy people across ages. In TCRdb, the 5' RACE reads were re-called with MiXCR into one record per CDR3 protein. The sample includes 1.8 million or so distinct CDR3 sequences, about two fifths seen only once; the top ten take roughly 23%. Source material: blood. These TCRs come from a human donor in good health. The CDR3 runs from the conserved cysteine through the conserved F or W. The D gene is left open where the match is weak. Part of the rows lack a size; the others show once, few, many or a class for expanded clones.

TGCAGTGCTAGAGAAAGCGGAGATACGCAGTATTTT	CSARESGDTQYF	TRBV20-1	.	TRBJ2-3	few
TGTGCCAGCAAAAGCAAACAACAGGGGGCGGATGGGGTTAGCTCCTACGAGCAGTACTTC	CASKSKQQGADGVSSYEQYF	TRBV7-8	TRBD1	TRBJ2-7	.
TGTGCCACCAGCAGGAAGGGGGGCTCTGGGGCCAACGTCCTGACTTTC	CATSRKGGSGANVLTF	TRBV15	.	TRBJ2-6	.
TGTGCTAGCAGCTTAGGTCGGTGGACCGAGCAGTACTTC	CASSLGRWTEQYF	TRBV7-7	.	TRBJ2-7	few
TGTGCCAGCAGCTTAGCTTCGTTGGGACGCGAAGCCCAGTACTTC	CASSLASLGREAQYF	TRBV7-6	.	TRBJ2-5	few
TGTGCCAGCAGCCCCGGGACTCCTAATACGCAGTATTTT	CASSPGTPNTQYF	TRBV7-2	.	TRBJ2-3	few
TGCAGTGCAGATCTGGACCCAGATACGCAGTATTTT	CSADLDPDTQYF	TRBV20-1	.	TRBJ2-3	.
TGTGCCAGCAGTCCGGTGCGAGAGCAGTTCTTC	CASSPVREQFF	TRBV12-3/TRBV12-4	.	TRBJ2-1	.
TGTGCCAGCAGCTTAATCACGGGGGGAACAGGGGGCGACACTGAAGCTTTCTTT	CASSLITGGTGGDTEAFF	TRBV7-3	TRBD1	TRBJ1-1	.
TGCGCCAGCAGCCAAGCCCAGCTTGCAGGGCCTTCTAACTATGGCTACACCTTC	CASSQAQLAGPSNYGYTF	TRBV4-1	.	TRBJ1-2	.
TGTGCCAGCAGTTTACAGGATAACTATGGCTACACCTTC	CASSLQDNYGYTF	TRBV6-2/TRBV6-3	.	TRBJ1-2	many
TGCAGTGGTAGAAACAGGATGGGATTAGAGACCCAGTACTTC	CSGRNRMGLETQYF	TRBV20-1	.	TRBJ2-5	.
TGTGCCAGCAGTTTCTCACAGGGTGGCGGCTACACCTTC	CASSFSQGGGYTF	TRBV12-3/TRBV12-4	.	TRBJ1-2	many
TGCAGCGTTGAAACCGGGGGTTCGGTGTTTTTT	CSVETGGSVFF	TRBV29-1	.	TRBJ1-4	many
TGTGCCAGCCAGAGCTCGGGGACAGGGAGTCAGCCCCAGCATTTT	CASQSSGTGSQPQHF	TRBV2	TRBD1	TRBJ1-5	.
TGTGCCAGCAGCTTAACCTCCTACAGGGGGAATTCACCCCTCCACTTT	CASSLTSYRGNSPLHF	TRBV7-2	TRBD1	TRBJ1-6	.
TGTGCCAGCAGTCGAAGGGTAGCTTTCTTT	CASSRRVAFF	TRBV28	.	TRBJ1-1	once
TGTGCCAGCTCCCGGATCGGGGGGGGCAACTCTGGAAACACCATATATTTT	CASSRIGGGNSGNTIYF	TRBV12-3/TRBV12-4	.	TRBJ1-3	.
TGTGCCAGCTCGGACTCTAGTTACCGCACGCAGTATTTT	CASSDSSYRTQYF	TRBV6-2/TRBV6-3	.	TRBJ2-3	.
TGTGCCAGCACCCCGGGTCCTCCGGGCGAGCAGTACTTC	CASTPGPPGEQYF	TRBV12-3/TRBV12-4	.	TRBJ2-7	.
TGTGCCAGCAGCCTCGAGACTAGTTGGCACAATGAGCAGTTCTTC	CASSLETSWHNEQFF	TRBV3-1	.	TRBJ2-1	few
TGTGCCAGCAGCGCGGACAGGGGGGCGGAGACCCAGTACTTC	CASSADRGAETQYF	TRBV7-2	TRBD1	TRBJ2-5	.
TGCAGTGCTAGAGAAAGCGTCGGCACAGATACGCAGTATTTT	CSARESVGTDTQYF	TRBV20-1	.	TRBJ2-3	.
TGTGCCAGCTCAGACACAGGGCCACTACAGCATTTT	CASSDTGPLQHF	TRBV18	.	TRBJ1-5	.
TGTGCCAGCAGCCAAGAAAGGGTTTACCCGAAGGAGGGTCATGGCTACACCTTC	CASSQERVYPKEGHGYTF	TRBV4-2	.	TRBJ1-2	.
TGTGCCATCAGTGACATACAGGGGGATGAGCAGTTCTTC	CAISDIQGDEQFF	TRBV10-3	TRBD1	TRBJ2-1	.
TGCAGTGCCCACGAGGGGGCCAACGTCCTGACTTTC	CSAHEGANVLTF	TRBV20-1	.	TRBJ2-6	few
TGTGCCAGCAGTGAACAGGGACAGGGGGTGGGGCCCGGATGGCCCCAGCATTTT	CASSEQGQGVGPGWPQHF	TRBV6-1	TRBD1	TRBJ1-5	.
TGTGCCAGCAGCGTAGGGGCAGCCAACTCCTACGAGCAGTACTTC	CASSVGAANSYEQYF	TRBV9	.	TRBJ2-7	few
TGCGCCAGCAGCCCTGCTCAGGGAGCTATCACAGATACGCAGTATTTT	CASSPAQGAITDTQYF	TRBV4-1	.	TRBJ2-3	.
TGTGCCAGCAGTTTAGGGACGTGGGAAAAACTGTTTTTT	CASSLGTWEKLFF	TRBV12-3/TRBV12-4	.	TRBJ1-4	few
TGCAGTGCTAGAGATTTAAGGGGCCATCAAGAGACCCAGTACTTC	CSARDLRGHQETQYF	TRBV20-1	.	TRBJ2-5	few